This TCR beta chain is from a study of T-cell reconstitution after alpha-beta-depleted transplantation in children. Germline CDR1 is MGHDK and CDR2 is SYGVNS. The CDR3 is 13 residues long. Trimming left V 1 base short and J 7 bases short, with 10 bases between. Construction of the TCRbeta library involved unique molecular identifiers. TCRdb re-called the PCR reads through MiXCR, storing one row per CDR3 protein. Found here are roughly 400,000 distinct CDR3 sequences, roughly 22% of them singletons; the top ten hold about 3.8%. This chain links TRBV25-1 with TRBJ1-1; D is undetermined. This TCR derives from a human donor who donated a stem cell graft to a child with acute myeloid leukemia. The sequences come from PBMCs from the stem cell graft donor, collected from the stem cell graft. CDR3 DNA sequence: TGTGCCAGCAGTGAATCGTCGGAGCTTGAAGCTTTCTTT. It codes for CASSESSELEAFF.